This T cell receptor (beta chain) was sequenced during a study of shared clonotypes between healthy human individuals. The investigators split CD4+ cells into a CD45RA+ naive subset and a CD45RA-negative memory subset. Study-level points and caveats: Approximately 4.5% was the fraction of naive CD4 clonotypes found shared across a handful of donors. Non-shared clonotypes had lower generation probabilities than clonotypes shared by all four sorted-subset donors.

The V gene's germline CDR1 is LNHDA and CDR2 SQIVND (reference sequence). CDR3 length: 15 residues. Between the trimmed V and J ends, which lost 1 base and 6 bases, there was a span of 16 bases. Of note for this clone: The antigen is unknown.

TCRdb's table, derived via immunoSEQ multiplex PCR, lists solely in-frame clones and lacks some. The repertoire holds roughly 2 million clones, with roughly 95% as singletons. Sequences were obtained from naive CD4+ T cells sorted from blood. Indicated subset: CD45RA+ positively selected. V and J are TRBV19 and TRBJ2-7; TRBD2 is a possible D gene (5 bases). The origin of this receptor is a man aged 18 to 29 in good health. CDR3 in amino acids: CASSIGLARSSEQYF. CDR3 DNA: TGTGCCAGTAGTATAGGTCTAGCAAGGAGCTCCGAGCAGTACTTC.